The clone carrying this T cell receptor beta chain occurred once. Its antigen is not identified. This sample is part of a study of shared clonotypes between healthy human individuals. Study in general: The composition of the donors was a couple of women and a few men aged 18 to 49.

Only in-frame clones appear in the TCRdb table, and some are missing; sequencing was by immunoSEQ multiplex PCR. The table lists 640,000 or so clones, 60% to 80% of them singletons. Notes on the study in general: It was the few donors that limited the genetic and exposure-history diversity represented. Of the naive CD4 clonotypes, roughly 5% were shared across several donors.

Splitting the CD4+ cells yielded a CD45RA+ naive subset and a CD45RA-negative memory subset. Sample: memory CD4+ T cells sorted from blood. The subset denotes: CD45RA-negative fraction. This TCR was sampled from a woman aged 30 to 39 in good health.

Written as DNA, the CDR3 is TGTGCCAGCAGCTACCAAAGTTCACCCCTCCACTTT. It codes for CASSYQSSPLHF. This chain joins TRBV7-9 and TRBJ1-6; D not resolved. CDR1 is SEHNR and CDR2 is FQNEAQ in the germline V gene (reference sequence). Deletions cut 4 bases from V and 9 bases from J, with 7 bases between. The CDR3 length is 12 residues. The complete variable domain, with remaining parts taken from reference TRBV7-9 and TRBJ1-6, reads DTGVSQNPRHKITKRGQNVTFRCDPISEHNRLYWYRQTLGQGPEFLTYFQNEAQLEKSRLLSDRFSAERPKGSFSTLEIQRTEQGDSAMYLCASSYQSSPLHFGNGTRLTVT.